Listed here are 3 T cell receptor beta chains from one sample, sequenced in a study of blood T cell repertoires in COVID-19. TCRdb's copy holds only in-frame clones and misses some; the assay was immunoSEQ multiplex PCR. The table shows over 90,000 clones, with roughly 82% occurring only once. The sequencing input was peripheral blood. These receptors originate from a human donor in a cohort sampled during active COVID-19.

The rearrangement uses TRBV7-3 and TRBJ2-3, with TRBD2 matching over 8 bases. Germline V gene lookup returns CDR1 SGHTA and CDR2 FQGTGA. J gave up 4 bases and V 1 base, and 10 bases lay outside the gene matches. This CDR3 region has 17 residues. The CDR3 coding sequence is TGTGCCAGCAGCTTAAGGGGCGGGGGGCTTCCAGCAGATACGCAGTATTTT. Translating it yields CASSLRGGGLPADTQYF.

This chain connects TRBV7-2 to TRBJ1-5; no reliable D call. The V end lost 3 bases, the J end lost 0 bases, and 9 bases lay between the germline ends. Germline V gives CDR1 SGHTA, CDR2 FQGNSA. CDR3 length equals 15 residues. The CDR3 protein is CASSLVSNSNQPQHF. CDR3 coding DNA: TGTGCCAGCAGCTTGGTAAGCAATAGCAATCAGCCCCAGCATTTT.

This clone was seen just once. The chain couples TRBV5-1 to TRBJ1-2; 9 bases map to TRBD1. The CDR3 consists of 13 residues. Trimming took 0 bases from V and 6 from J; bases not matched to a gene: 0. Germline V CDR1 and CDR2: SGHRS, YFSETQ. The CDR3 coding sequence is TGCGCCAGCAGCTTGGGACAGGGGGATGGCTACACCTTC. Translating gives CASSLGQGDGYTF. The full variable domain, rest sourced from reference TRBV5-1 and TRBJ1-2, is KAGVTQTPRYLIKTRGQQVTLSCSPISGHRSVSWYQQTPGQGLQFLFEYFSETQRNKGNFPGRFSGRQFSNSRSEMNVSTLELGDSALYLCASSLGQGDGYTFGSGTRLTVV.